This TCR beta chain stems from a study of naive and memory T cell subsets. This CDR3 region has 14 residues. Germline CDR1 reads DFQATT; CDR2 reads SNEGSKA (reference sequence). Trimming removed 2 bases at V and 3 bases at J, with 11 bases between. Amplification of ligated cDNA took four PCR rounds with SP2 and nested alpha and beta constant primers. For blood and skin samples, reverse transcription used TCR alpha and beta constant primers. MiXCR, run by TCRdb on the 5' RACE reads, gives a single entry per CDR3 protein. The sample lists about 62,000 distinct CDR3 sequences, approximately 8% seen once, with roughly 21% in the top ten. A UMI-containing oligonucleotide was joined by 3' ligation to the TCR cDNA template. Input was 1 to 1000 ng of DNase-treated total RNA without cell sorting. The sample holds many counts of this clonotype.

The clonotype comes from a female donor in good health. The chain links TRBV20-1 to TRBJ1-5, with D possibly matching TRBD1 (6 bases). The CDR3 sequence is CSARKSGVNQPQHF. CDR3 in DNA: TGCAGTGCTAGAAAGTCAGGGGTCAATCAGCCCCAGCATTTT.